The entry that follows covers one T cell receptor (beta chain) sequence. Antigen unknown. The data were obtained in a study of cytomegalovirus exposure and HLA in healthy donors. Notes on the study in general: Cytomegalovirus association was assigned to about 150 TCR beta chains. Most TCR sequences showed up rarely, but some public TCRs showed up in many donors. After further analysis at a later stage, 16,951 TCR beta sequences were associated with HLA alleles at 0.05 false discovery rate. Later analysis demonstrated an association between a missense DCLRE1C variant and TCR beta V- and J-gene trimming.

From germline, CDR1 is KGHSH and CDR2 LQKENI. The CDR3 runs 16 residues. Trimming took off 3 bases at V and 2 bases at J, with 13 bases between the two ends. Both 60 Vbeta primers and 13 Jbeta primers went into the PCR. The table came from immunoSEQ multiplex PCR; TCRdb's copy has only in-frame clones and leaves some out. This table has 200,000 to 250,000 clones, over 70% appearing once. The clonotype originates from an older woman in good health and CMV-seropositive. The sequencing input was PBMCs. This chain uses TRBV18 with TRBJ2-2; D may be TRBD1 (6 bases). DNA of the CDR3: TGTGCCAGCTCACCGGCGACGACAGGAAACACCGGGGAGCTGTTTTTT. Translated: CASSPATTGNTGELFF.